One sample yielded the 20 T cell receptor beta chains listed below, sequenced in a study of cytomegalovirus exposure and HLA in healthy donors. This PCR relied on a set of 60 Vbeta primers and 13 Jbeta primers. TCRdb's table, derived via immunoSEQ multiplex PCR, lists solely in-frame clones and lacks some. The ten most abundant clones cover 2% to 2.5% of a sample with 100,000 to 150,000 clones. The sample was PBMCs. The receptors originated from a man in his forties in good health and CMV-seronegative.

The rearrangement links TRBV5-4 to TRBJ1-2; 10 bases line up with TRBD1. Germline values: CDR1 SGHNT, CDR2 YYREEE (reference sequence). V lost 4 bases to trimming and J lost 4 bases; unmatched junction nucleotides: 7. The CDR3 consists of 15 residues. The chain's CDR3 is CASSIDRGRSYGYTF. Written as DNA, the CDR3 is TGTGCCAGCAGCATAGACAGGGGGCGTAGCTATGGCTACACCTTC.

This chain connects TRBV4-1 to TRBJ2-7, with 9 bases identical to TRBD1. J gave up 3 bases and V 1 base, and 10 bases lay outside the gene matches. Germline V lookup: CDR1 MGHRA, CDR2 YSYEKL. The CDR3 totals 17 residues. CDR3 sequence reads: CASSQGPTRDRVYEQYF. The CDR3 DNA sequence: TGCGCCAGCAGCCAAGGCCCGACCCGGGACAGGGTCTACGAGCAGTACTTC.

J is TRBJ1-4 and V is TRBV6-5, with D possibly matching TRBD1 (6 bases). Germline CDR1 MNHEY, CDR2 SVGAGI. V was pared by 0 bases and J by 7 bases, with 12 bases between. The CDR3 is 15 amino acids. Here the CDR3 reads CASSYSGGGGEKLFF. In DNA form, the CDR3 reads TGTGCCAGCAGTTACTCCGGGGGCGGGGGTGAAAAACTGTTTTTT.

The V gene is TRBV30, the J gene TRBJ1-2; D is unresolved. The CDR3 totals 12 residues. Trimming cost V 3 bases and J 2 bases, with 7 bases left between them. CDR1 is GTSNPN, CDR2 SVGIG, per germline (reference sequence). CDR3 region: CAWSFINYGYTF. CDR3 coding DNA: TGTGCCTGGAGCTTTATAAACTATGGCTACACCTTC. Supplemented by reference TRBV30 and TRBJ1-2, the full variable domain reads SQTIHQWPATLVQPVGSPLSLECTVEGTSNPNLYWYRQAAGRGLQLLFYSVGIGQISSEVPQNLSASRPQDRQFILSSKKLLLSDSGFYLCAWSFINYGYTFGSGTRLTVV.

This sequence joins TRBV5-1 and TRBJ1-1; TRBD1 matches at 9 bases. Per the germline V gene, CDR1 is SGHRS and CDR2 is YFSETQ. The CDR3 consists of 15 residues. V lost 4 bases to trimming and J lost 5 bases; unmatched junction nucleotides: 9. CDR3 region: CASSGYGTGTTEAFF. CDR3 sequence (DNA): TGCGCCAGCAGCGGATATGGGACAGGGACAACTGAAGCTTTCTTT.

This chain joins TRBV11-2 and TRBJ2-1; no definite D call. Per germline, CDR1 SGHAT and CDR2 FQNNGV. The CDR3 has 16 amino acids. V was cut by 5 bases and J by 2 bases, with 16 bases left in between. CDR3 nucleotide sequence: TGTGCCAGCAGCGACTCCCTGCTGGCCACCTACAATGAGCAGTTCTTC. It codes for CASSDSLLATYNEQFF.

The V and J genes are TRBV11-3 and TRBJ2-7; 9 bases agree with TRBD1. The germline V gene has CDR1 SGHNT and CDR2 YENEEA. The CDR3 is 15 amino acids. V lost 5 bases to trimming and J lost 7 bases; unmatched junction nucleotides: 12. The CDR3 loop is CASSRGTGTSREQYF. The CDR3 DNA is TGTGCCAGCAGCAGAGGGACAGGGACTTCCCGGGAGCAGTACTTC.

The rearrangement joins TRBV7-2 to TRBJ2-6; TRBD2 agrees at 10 bases. V lost 3 bases and J lost 3; bases outside the gene matches: 8. The CDR3 spans 18 residues. Per the germline V gene, CDR1 is SGHTA and CDR2 is FQGNSA. In DNA form, the CDR3 reads TGTGCCAGCAGCTTGTACCCCCGGACTAGCGGTGGGGCCAACGTCCTGACTTTC. Translated, it gives CASSLYPRTSGGANVLTF.

V gene TRBV4-2 combines with J gene TRBJ2-6; TRBD2 aligns across 9 bases. Germline V gene sequence: CDR1 LGHNA, CDR2 YNFKEQ. CDR3 size: 18 residues. The V segment lost 3 bases and the J segment 0 bases; nucleotides outside the gene matches: 6. The CDR3 nucleotides are TGTGCCAGCAGCCACCTTCTAGCGGGAACCTCTGGGGCCAACGTCCTGACTTTC. Its protein product is CASSHLLAGTSGANVLTF.

The CDR3 nucleotides read TGTGCCAGCAATACCTTTTCGGACAGGAGGGGTGAAGCTTTCTTT. This sequence encodes CASNTFSDRRGEAFF. The chain carries TRBV28 and TRBJ1-1; 7 bases align to TRBD1. The CDR3 is 15 residues long. The ends lost 7 bases at V and 7 bases at J; junction bases unmatched: 15. Germline lookup yields CDR1 MDHEN and CDR2 SYDVKM.

The chain carries TRBV2 and TRBJ1-1, with 8 bases matching TRBD1. Germline assignment: CDR1 SNHLY and CDR2 FYNNEI. There are 14 residues in the CDR3. The junction had 5 bases not matched to a gene; V was cut back by 6 bases and J by 2 bases. This CDR3 reads CASRATGVNTEAFF. The CDR3 DNA follows: TGTGCCAGCAGGGCGACAGGGGTCAACACTGAAGCTTTCTTT. Full variable domain (missing parts from reference TRBV2 and TRBJ1-1): EPEVTQTPSHQVTQMGQEVILRCVPISNHLYFYWYRQILGQKVEFLVSFYNNEISEKSEIFDDQFSVERPDGSNFTLKIRSTKLEDSAMYFCASRATGVNTEAFFGQGTRLTVV.

The genes are TRBV7-9 and TRBJ2-3; D remains ambiguous. Germline V gene data show CDR1 as SEHNR and CDR2 as FQNEAQ (reference sequence). This CDR3 region has 15 residues. V was cut by 4 bases and J by 3 bases, with 14 bases left in between. CDR3 loop: CASSYGVAWTDTQYF. The DNA for the CDR3 is TGTGCCAGCAGCTACGGCGTAGCCTGGACAGATACGCAGTATTTT. The full variable domain, rest sourced from reference TRBV7-9 and TRBJ2-3, is DTGVSQNPRHKITKRGQNVTFRCDPISEHNRLYWYRQTLGQGPEFLTYFQNEAQLEKSRLLSDRFSAERPKGSFSTLEIQRTEQGDSAMYLCASSYGVAWTDTQYFGPGTRLTVL.

The rearrangement joins TRBV7-9 to TRBJ2-7; D perhaps matches TRBD2 (5 bases). This CDR3 contains 12 residues. Germline-derived CDR1 and CDR2 are SEHNR and FQNEAQ (reference sequence). With 6 bases removed from V and 7 bases from J, the gap between germline ends came to 13 bases. CDR3 protein: CASSRTFGEQYF. As DNA, the CDR3 is TGTGCCAGCAGTCGGACTTTTGGGGAGCAGTACTTC.

This sequence joins TRBV7-3 and TRBJ2-1; 7 bases match TRBD2. J lost 0 bases, V lost 4 bases, and 12 bases had no gene match. The CDR3 contains 18 residues. The germline V gene encodes CDR1 SGHTA and CDR2 FQGTGA. The CDR3 reads CASSWGGWSRTSYNEQFF. Written as DNA, the CDR3 is TGTGCCAGCAGCTGGGGGGGTTGGAGCAGAACCTCCTACAATGAGCAGTTCTTC.

This CDR3 is CAWSRDYPTYEQYF. The CDR3 DNA reads as TGTGCCTGGAGCAGGGACTACCCTACCTACGAGCAGTACTTC. The rearrangement uses TRBV30 and TRBJ2-7; 7 bases are a match to TRBD2. With 3 bases clipped from V and 2 bases from J, the junction kept 7 bases outside the gene matches. The CDR3 has 14 amino acids. CDR1 is GTSNPN, CDR2 SVGIG, per germline (reference sequence).

The chain has TRBV2 and TRBJ1-2, with 8 bases lining up with TRBD1. CDR1 SNHLY and CDR2 FYNNEI come from the germline V gene. J gave up 7 bases and V 3 bases, and 4 bases lay outside the gene matches. The CDR3 runs to 13 residues. The CDR3 region is CASSDRGLGGYTF. In DNA form, the CDR3 reads TGTGCCAGCAGTGACAGGGGGCTGGGTGGCTACACCTTC.

The genes are TRBV6-1 and TRBJ2-1, with 10 bases aligning to TRBD2. The CDR3 covers 16 residues. The V gene end was trimmed by 4 bases and the J gene end by 5 bases; junction bases not matched to a gene: 8. CDR1 is MNHNS, CDR2 SASEGT, per germline. The CDR3 protein is CASSVFSGRTHNEQFF. Here the CDR3 DNA reads TGTGCCAGCAGTGTATTTAGCGGGAGGACCCACAATGAGCAGTTCTTC.

The chain uses TRBV5-4 and TRBJ1-2, with 9 bases aligning to TRBD1. The V segment lost 4 bases and the J segment 5 bases; nucleotides outside the gene matches: 15. Germline values: CDR1 SGHNT, CDR2 YYREEE (reference sequence). The CDR3 totals 17 residues. DNA for the CDR3: TGTGCCAGCAGCACCCCAGGACAGGGGCTGCCGGTATATGGCTACACCTTC. Translation gives CASSTPGQGLPVYGYTF.

For the CDR3, the DNA is TGTGCCAGCAGCAACCCGGGACTAGGGGTCCACGAGCAGTACTTC. Translation: CASSNPGLGVHEQYF. The chain has TRBV6-5 and TRBJ2-7; 8 nucleotides align to TRBD2. V dropped 6 bases and J dropped 5; count of bases not matched to a gene: 12. The germline CDR1 and CDR2 sequences are MNHEY and SVGAGI. The CDR3 runs 15 residues.

This chain connects TRBV7-6 to TRBJ2-7; no clear D. The CDR3 covers 12 residues. The germline V gene encodes CDR1 SGHVS and CDR2 FNYEAQ. Trimming took off 5 bases at V and 5 bases at J, with 10 bases between the two ends. CDR3: CASSATANEQYF. CDR3 sequence (DNA): TGTGCCAGCAGCGCTACTGCCAACGAGCAGTACTTC. The whole variable domain, filled in from reference TRBV7-6 and TRBJ2-7, reads GAGVSQSPRYKVTKRGQDVALRCDPISGHVSLYWYRQALGQGPEFLTYFNYEAQQDKSGLPNDRFSAERPEGSISTLTIQRTEQRDSAMYRCASSATANEQYFGPGTRLTVT.